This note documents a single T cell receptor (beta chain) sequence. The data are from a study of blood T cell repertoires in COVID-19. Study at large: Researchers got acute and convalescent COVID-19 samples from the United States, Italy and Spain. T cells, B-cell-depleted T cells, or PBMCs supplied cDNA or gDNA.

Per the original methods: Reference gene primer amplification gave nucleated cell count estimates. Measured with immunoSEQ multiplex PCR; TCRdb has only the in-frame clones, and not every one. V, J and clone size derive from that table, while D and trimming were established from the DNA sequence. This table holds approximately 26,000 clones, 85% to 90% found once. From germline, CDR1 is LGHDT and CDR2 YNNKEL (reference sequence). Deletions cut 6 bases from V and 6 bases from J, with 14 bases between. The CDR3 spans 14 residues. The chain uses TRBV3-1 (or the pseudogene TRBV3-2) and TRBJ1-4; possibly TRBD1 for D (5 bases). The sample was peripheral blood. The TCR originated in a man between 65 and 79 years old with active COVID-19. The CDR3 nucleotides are TGTGCCAGCAGAGTTTTTTTAGGGGATGAAAAACTGTTTTTT. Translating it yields CASRVFLGDEKLFF.